One and the same sample provided the 16 T cell receptor beta chains below, sequenced in a study of cytomegalovirus exposure and HLA in healthy donors (dated by TCRdb to 2016 to 2017). The library was prepared using the immunoSEQ multiplex PCR assay. For the multiplex PCR, a mixture combining 60 forward primers for TCR Vbeta segments and 13 reverse primers for TCR Jbeta segments was used. This is the immuneACCESS table as TCRdb keeps it, with only in-frame sequences that have V and J called. A part of the clones is gone; compared with another copy, unresolved V genes explain less than half, and the rest is unexplained. The sample table lists about 200,000 clones, over 75% of them with a count of one. The ten largest clones add up to less than 3.5% of the sample. The sequenced material came from PBMCs. These receptors were taken from a woman aged 30 to 39 in good health and CMV-seronegative.

The chain recombines TRBV27 with TRBJ2-7, with TRBD2 matching 9 bases. The CDR3 is 16 residues long. CDR1 and CDR2 from the germline V gene are MNHEY and SMNVEV (reference sequence). Losses at the gene ends were 5 bases for V and 0 bases for J; bases not matched to a gene: 8. CDR3 residues: CASSPLTSGVSYEQYF. The CDR3 nucleotides read TGTGCCAGCAGTCCGCTGACTAGCGGAGTCTCCTACGAGCAGTACTTC.

The J gene is TRBJ2-1, the V gene TRBV6-6, with D perhaps TRBD2 (6 bases). This CDR3 has 16 residues. V lost 6 bases, J lost 0 bases, and 15 bases lay in between. In germline, CDR1 is MNHNY, CDR2 SVGAGI (reference sequence). In nucleotides, the CDR3 is TGTGCCAGCAGCTCGAAGAGCGGGCACTCCTACAATGAGCAGTTCTTC. Its protein is CASSSKSGHSYNEQFF.

The V and J genes are TRBV7-8 and TRBJ1-1, with D hard to call. Trimming removed 8 bases at V and 5 bases at J, with 15 bases between. Germline V CDR1 and CDR2: SGHVS, FQNEAQ. There are 13 residues in the CDR3. CDR3 sequence (DNA): TGTGCCAGCTATAATGCCCCGAGAACTGAAGCTTTCTTT. Amino acid sequence: CASYNAPRTEAFF.

This clone was detected once. DNA of the CDR3: TGTGCCAGTAGTATTAAGCAGGGCGAGACCCAGTACTTC. It codes for CASSIKQGETQYF. This chain joins TRBV19 and TRBJ2-5; D might be TRBD1 (5 bases). V dropped 3 bases and J dropped 5 bases, with 10 bases sitting between them. Germline lookup yields CDR1 LNHDA and CDR2 SQIVND (reference sequence). The length of the CDR3 is 13 residues.

V is TRBV5-8 and J is TRBJ2-3; 12 bases map to TRBD2. This CDR3 contains 17 residues. The junction had 3 bases not matched to a gene; V was cut back by 1 base and J by 0 bases. Germline V gene data show CDR1 as SGHTS and CDR2 as YDEGEE. CDR3 residues: CASSLSGTSGSTDTQYF. Here the CDR3 DNA reads TGTGCCAGCAGCTTGTCCGGGACTAGCGGGAGCACAGATACGCAGTATTTT.

The V call is TRBV6-1, the J call TRBJ2-1; 8 nucleotides match TRBD2. In germline, CDR1 is MNHNS, CDR2 SASEGT. V was clipped by 3 bases and J by 0 bases; unmatched bases: 13. The CDR3 runs to 19 residues. CDR3 residues: CASSEGLAGVTLSYNEQFF. CDR3 sequence (DNA): TGTGCCAGCAGTGAGGGGCTAGCGGGCGTAACCCTCTCCTACAATGAGCAGTTCTTC.

The CDR3 DNA follows: TGTGCCAGCAGATCTGGGGGGGTCAGGAACATTCAGTACTTC. Its protein is CASRSGGVRNIQYF. The chain combines TRBV5-6 with TRBJ2-4; 7 positions match TRBD2. This CDR3 spans 14 amino acids. CDR1 is SGHDT and CDR2 is YYEEEE in the germline V gene. The V segment lost 5 bases and the J segment 7 bases; nucleotides outside the gene matches: 9.

This clone was seen just once. The J gene is TRBJ1-6, the V gene TRBV30; D call uncertain. The CDR3 has 16 amino acids. CDR1 is GTSNPN, CDR2 SVGIG, per germline (reference sequence). V lost 0 bases, J lost 5 bases, and 14 bases lay in between. The CDR3 reads CAWSVAGNTNNSPLHF. In DNA, the CDR3 is TGTGCCTGGAGTGTAGCCGGGAACACAAATAATTCACCCCTCCACTTT. The full variable domain, its missing parts supplied by reference TRBV30 and TRBJ1-6, is SQTIHQWPATLVQPVGSPLSLECTVEGTSNPNLYWYRQAAGRGLQLLFYSVGIGQISSEVPQNLSASRPQDRQFILSSKKLLLSDSGFYLCAWSVAGNTNNSPLHFGNGTRLTVT.

The chain has TRBV4-1 and TRBJ2-1; no definite D call. CDR1 MGHRA and CDR2 YSYEKL come from the germline V gene. V lost 4 bases to trimming and J lost 0 bases, with 16 bases between them. There are 17 residues in the CDR3. This chain's CDR3 is CASSLLPTSPSYNEQFF. CDR3 coding DNA: TGCGCCAGCAGCCTCTTGCCTACCTCCCCCTCCTACAATGAGCAGTTCTTC.

The CDR3 DNA sequence: TGTGCCAGCAGTTTATTCCCAGGAGGGGAGGGAACCGGGGAGCTGTTTTTT. Its translation: CASSLFPGGEGTGELFF. The rearrangement links TRBV27 to TRBJ2-2, with TRBD2 matching over 7 bases. There are 17 residues in the CDR3. Trimming took 1 base from V and 5 from J; bases not matched to a gene: 10. Germline values: CDR1 MNHEY, CDR2 SMNVEV (reference sequence).

J is TRBJ2-2 and V is TRBV2; 13 nucleotides line up with TRBD2. CDR1 and CDR2 (germline): SNHLY, FYNNEI. CDR3 length: 16 residues. V was clipped by 2 bases and J by 9 bases; unmatched bases: 6. The CDR3 loop is CASSERGLAGIRELFF. As DNA, the CDR3 is TGTGCCAGCAGTGAAAGGGGACTAGCGGGAATCAGGGAGCTGTTTTTT.

The count of this clone is one. The gene calls are TRBV7-8 and TRBJ1-2; possibly TRBD1 for D (5 bases). V lost 5 bases and J lost 4, with 11 bases in between. The CDR3 is made up of 13 amino acids. Germline values: CDR1 SGHVS, CDR2 FQNEAQ. The CDR3 is CASSAPGIYGYTF. CDR3 DNA sequence: TGTGCCAGCAGCGCACCAGGGATCTATGGCTACACCTTC.

The rearrangement uses TRBV7-2 and TRBJ1-2, with D maybe TRBD1 (5 bases). CDR3 length equals 14 residues. Trimming shortened V by 3 bases and J by 3 bases, and 11 bases separated the two germline ends. Germline V gives CDR1 SGHTA, CDR2 FQGNSA. The CDR3 sequence: CASSFTGGDYGYTF. The CDR3 DNA reads TGTGCCAGCAGCTTTACCGGAGGGGACTATGGCTACACCTTC.

This chain links TRBV5-1 with TRBJ2-5; possible D gene TRBD2, 6 bases. The V gene's germline CDR1 is SGHRS and CDR2 YFSETQ. The CDR3 loop spans 16 amino acids. Trimming stripped 0 bases from V and 2 bases from J, with 14 bases between. The CDR3: CASSLVGGSIQETQYF. The CDR3 coding sequence is TGCGCCAGCAGCTTGGTTGGGGGGTCTATTCAAGAGACCCAGTACTTC.

This clone was seen a single time. The germline gene is not matched at one end of the junction; a read error may be the cause. The chain links TRBV6-1 to TRBJ1-2; tentatively, D is TRBD1 (5 bases). Germline CDR1 and CDR2: MNHNS and SASEGT. The CDR3 extends over 12 amino acids. The CDR3 spells CAGSVPDTHYTF. The CDR3 bases are TGTGCCGGCAGTGTTCCGGACACTCACTACACCTTC.

The chain uses TRBV28 and TRBJ1-2; possible D gene TRBD1, 6 bases. Trimming removed 5 bases from V and 4 bases from J, with 17 bases in between. This CDR3 has 15 amino acids. Germline CDR1 is MDHEN and CDR2 is SYDVKM. CDR3 residues: CASSLLLGGGYGYTF. The CDR3 bases are TGTGCCAGCAGTCTCCTTCTAGGGGGGGGCTATGGCTACACCTTC.